The present T cell receptor (beta chain) was sequenced within a study of shared clonotypes between healthy human individuals. Study-wide results and limits: Shared clonotypes: about 5% naive CD4, approximately 3.4% naive CD8, about 2.2% memory CD4, 0.35% to 0.5% memory CD8. In general, naive subsets displayed greater estimated richness than memory subsets did. Though the depth was large, rarefaction showed that sorted-subset sequencing was incomplete.

Only in-frame clones appear in the TCRdb table, and some are missing; sequencing was by immunoSEQ multiplex PCR. The table has around 1.4 million clones, about 98.5% seen once. On this clone itself: Its antigen is not known.

In germline, CDR1 is KGHSH, CDR2 LQKENI. Unmatched junction bases numbered 3, after V lost 3 bases and J lost 2 bases. The CDR3 consists of 15 residues. All the donors were Caucasian adults who lived in Nashville, Tennessee. The sequenced material came from naive CD4+ T cells sorted from blood. Subset noted: CD45RA+ positively selected. The receptor's source is a man aged 25 to 40 in good health. The rearrangement joins TRBV18 to TRBJ2-7; 11 bases align to TRBD1. In DNA form, the CDR3 reads TGTGCCAGCTCACCCCGGGACAGGGGGACCTACGAGCAGTACTTC. Translating it yields CASSPRDRGTYEQYF.